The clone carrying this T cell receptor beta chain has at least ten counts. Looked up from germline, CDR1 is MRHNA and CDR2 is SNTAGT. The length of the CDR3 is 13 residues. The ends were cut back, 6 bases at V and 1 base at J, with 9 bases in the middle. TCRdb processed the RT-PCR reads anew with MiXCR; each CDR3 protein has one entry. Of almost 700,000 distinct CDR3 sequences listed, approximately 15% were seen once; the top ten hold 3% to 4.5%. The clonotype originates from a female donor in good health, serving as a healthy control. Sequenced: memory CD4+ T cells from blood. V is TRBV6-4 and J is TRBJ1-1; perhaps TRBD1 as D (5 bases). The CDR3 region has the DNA TGTGCCAGCAGCCTACAGGAGAACACTGAAGCTTTCTTT. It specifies CASSLQENTEAFF.